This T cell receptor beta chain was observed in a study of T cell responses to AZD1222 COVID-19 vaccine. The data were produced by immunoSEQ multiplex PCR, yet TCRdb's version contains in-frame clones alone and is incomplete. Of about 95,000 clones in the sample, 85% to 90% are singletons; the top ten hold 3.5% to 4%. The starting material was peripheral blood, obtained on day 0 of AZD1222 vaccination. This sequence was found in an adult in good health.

CDR3 loop: CASSEGRGGAGELFF. The DNA of the CDR3 is TGTGCCAGCAGTGAGGGTCGGGGAGGGGCCGGGGAGCTGTTTTTT. The chain is built from TRBV2 and TRBJ2-2, with TRBD2 matching 7 bases. Germline CDR1 SNHLY, CDR2 FYNNEI. The CDR3 extends over 15 amino acids. Losses at the gene ends were 3 bases for V and 6 bases for J; bases not matched to a gene: 7.